This T cell receptor beta chain was retrieved from a study of T cells in Graves' hyperthyroidism and ophthalmopathy. The authors obtained PBMCs from over 7.5 ml of fresh peripheral blood. Researchers took RNA transcripts and amplified the TCR beta CDR3 regions from them. RT-PCR in the first round (using the HTBI primer set) targeted the TCR CDR3. Each CDR3 protein gets one entry after TCRdb re-called the multiplex PCR reads with MiXCR. Among 450,000 to 600,000 distinct CDR3 sequences listed, less than 20% were seen once. J gave up 0 bases and V 2 bases, and 10 bases lay outside the gene matches. Germline-derived CDR1 and CDR2 are LGHDT and YNNKEL (reference sequence). The CDR3 is 17 amino acids.

The V call is TRBV3-1, the J call TRBJ2-7; the match to TRBD1 covers 7 bases. The sequenced sample was blood. This sequence originates from a man in his forties with Graves' ophthalmopathy. CDR3 coding DNA: TGTGCCAGCAGCCAACCAAGACAGGGCCAGAGCTCCTACGAGCAGTACTTC. Protein product: CASSQPRQGQSSYEQYF.